The source of this T cell receptor beta chain is a study of blood T cell repertoires in COVID-19. Study context: Material from acute and convalescent COVID-19 was sourced from the United States, Italy and Spain.

Germline assignment: CDR1 SNHLY and CDR2 FYNNEI. The V segment lost 7 bases and the J segment 6 bases; nucleotides outside the gene matches: 10. The CDR3 length is 15 residues. Clones were read by immunoSEQ multiplex PCR, and TCRdb kept only the in-frame ones, dropping some. This table holds roughly 480,000 clones, roughly nine tenths found once. V and J are TRBV2 and TRBJ1-4; 8 bases map to TRBD1. The sample consisted of peripheral blood. This receptor was obtained from a man between 18 and 35 years old with COVID-19, enrolled during active disease. The CDR3: CASTDTGGWDEKLFF. CDR3 DNA: TGTGCCAGCACGGACACAGGGGGGTGGGATGAAAAACTGTTTTTT.